These T cell receptor beta chains were read from a single sample in a study of beta chain features in type 1 diabetes. Clones were sequenced by immunoSEQ multiplex PCR, and TCRdb holds only the in-frame ones, with some missing. The table records roughly 380,000 clones, roughly a fifth of them present only once. The sample comprised naive CD4+ T cells from blood. The receptor set was obtained from a woman aged 18 to 35 in good health. Both conserved end residues are part of each CDR3. A D gene is named only where the DNA matches it firmly. Where a row states a size, it is once, few, many or the class of an expanded clone; other rows omit it.

-,-,TRBV5-1,TRBJ1-1,TGCGCCAGCAGCCGCAGGGTGAACACTGAAGCTTTCTTT,CASSRRVNTEAFF
-,-,TRBV6-1,TRBJ1-1,TGTGCCAGCAGTACAACCGGGACAACGAACACTGAAGCTTTCTTT,CASSTTGTTNTEAFF
few,TRBD2,TRBV5-1,TRBJ2-7,TGCGCCAGCAGCGTAACTAGCGGGAGTTCCTACGAGCAGTACTTC,CASSVTSGSSYEQYF
few,TRBD1,TRBV15,TRBJ1-1,TGTGCCACCAGCAAGACAGGGGGCTACACTGAAGCTTTCTTT,CATSKTGGYTEAFF
few,TRBD1,TRBV15,TRBJ1-1,TGTGCCACCAGCAGAGATTCCCGGACAGGGGAAGCTTTCTTT,CATSRDSRTGEAFF
-,TRBD1,TRBV27,TRBJ2-7,TGTGCCAGCAGTTCCGGGACAGGGATGGCCTACGAGCAGTACTTC,CASSSGTGMAYEQYF
-,TRBD2,TRBV10-3,TRBJ2-3,TGTGCCATCAGTGCGCAACTAGCGTCAGATACGCAGTATTTT,CAISAQLASDTQYF
few,TRBD1,TRBV9,TRBJ1-1,TGTGCCAGCAGCGTCGGACAGGGGGGGGCTGAAGCTTTCTTT,CASSVGQGGAEAFF
-,TRBD1,TRBV7-9,TRBJ2-5,TGTGCCAGCAGCCCAAGAGTTGCGGACAGGGGTGAGAGATGGACCCAGTACTTC,CASSPRVADRGERWTQYF
few,-,TRBV2,TRBJ2-2,TGTGCCAGCAGCCCGTCTTACACCGGGGAGCTGTTTTTT,CASSPSYTGELFF
few,TRBD1,TRBV5-1,TRBJ1-1,TGCGCCAGCAGCCTATGGACAGGGAGAAACACTGAAGCTTTCTTT,CASSLWTGRNTEAFF
few,TRBD1,TRBV10-3,TRBJ2-7,TGTGCCATCAGGTTAGGACAGGGAAACTACGAGCAGTACTTC,CAIRLGQGNYEQYF
-,-,TRBV11-2,TRBJ1-1,TGTGCCAGCAGCTTAGGAACAGGGTTGAACACTGAAGCTTTCTTT,CASSLGTGLNTEAFF
-,-,TRBV10-3,TRBJ2-5,TGTGCCGCCGCCATGGGCCCCCAAGAGACCCAGTACTTC,CAAAMGPQETQYF
few,-,TRBV30,TRBJ2-7,TGTGCCTGGCAATTAAACCTAGGGGGCGAGCAGTACTTC,CAWQLNLGGEQYF
-,-,TRBV2,TRBJ2-5,TGTGCCAGCAGGAGGGAGCGGCAAGAGACCCAGTACTTC,CASRRERQETQYF
few,TRBD1,TRBV4-2,TRBJ2-1,TGTGCCAGCAGCCAAAAGCAGGGCTACGGGACAGGGACCTACAATGAGCAGTTCTTC,CASSQKQGYGTGTYNEQFF
-,TRBD1,TRBV5-4,TRBJ2-3,TGTGCCAGCAGTCCCCAGACAGGGAGCACAGATACGCAGTATTTT,CASSPQTGSTDTQYF
-,-,TRBV15,TRBJ1-2,TGTGCCACCAGCAGAGGTACTGAGTATGGCTACACCTTC,CATSRGTEYGYTF
-,-,TRBV6-5,TRBJ2-5,TGTGCCTCCCTACAGCCTAGCTCCGAGACCCAGTACTTC,CASLQPSSETQYF
-,TRBD1,TRBV30,TRBJ2-5,TGTGCCTGGAGTCGACAGGGCGGTGAGACCCAGTACTTC,CAWSRQGGETQYF
-,-,TRBV2,TRBJ2-7,TGTGCCAGCAGTGAAGCGCTTCACACAATCTCCTACGAGCAGTACTTC,CASSEALHTISYEQYF
-,-,TRBV2,TRBJ1-2,TGTGCCAGCTCCCAAGAGGAGGGTGGCTACACCTTC,CASSQEEGGYTF
few,-,TRBV5-4,TRBJ2-7,TGTGCCAGCAGTAGTCGGGATAGAAGCTACGAGCAGTACTTC,CASSSRDRSYEQYF
-,TRBD1,TRBV7-9,TRBJ2-1,TGTGCCAGCAGCTCTAGAACGGTGACAGGGGCTCAATTGAATGAGCAGTTCTTC,CASSSRTVTGAQLNEQFF
-,TRBD1,TRBV30,TRBJ1-2,TGTGCCTGGGAGCACAGGGGTATCTATGGCTACACCTTC,CAWEHRGIYGYTF
-,-,TRBV25-1,TRBJ2-4,TGTGCCAGCAGTGGGCAGGGTCGAGCCAAAAACATTCAGTACTTC,CASSGQGRAKNIQYF
-,TRBD2,TRBV5-4,TRBJ2-3,TGTGCCAGCAGCATTGGACTAGCGGGAGATACGCAGTATTTT,CASSIGLAGDTQYF
few,TRBD2,TRBV30,TRBJ2-1,TGTGCCTGGTCCGGGACTAAGTCCTACAATGAGCAGTTCTTC,CAWSGTKSYNEQFF
-,-,TRBV25-1,TRBJ1-1,TGTGCCAGCAGTCCCGGGGTGTACACTGAAGCTTTCTTT,CASSPGVYTEAFF
-,TRBD1,TRBV30,TRBJ2-7,TGTGCCTGGAGTCCGGGACAGGGAGGCGAGCAGTACTTC,CAWSPGQGGEQYF
few,TRBD1,TRBV23-1,TRBJ2-2,TGCGCCAGCAGTCAACCCGGGACAGTCCCCGGCGGGGAGCTGTTTTTT,CASSQPGTVPGGELFF
-,TRBD2,TRBV19,TRBJ2-3,TGTGCCAGTTCAAAAGCGGGGATCACAGATACGCAGTATTTT,CASSKAGITDTQYF
few,-,TRBV11-2,TRBJ2-1,TGTGCCAGCAGCTTAGAGGTGGACTTTTTAGGCTCCTACAATGAGCAGTTCTTC,CASSLEVDFLGSYNEQFF
few,-,TRBV19,TRBJ2-5,TGTGCCAGTAGTATTTCTCCCAGGGGAGAGACCCAGTACTTC,CASSISPRGETQYF
few,TRBD2,TRBV27,TRBJ2-5,TGTGCCAGCAGACTTAGCGGGAGTGAGGAGACCCAGTACTTC,CASRLSGSEETQYF
-,-,TRBV7-6,TRBJ2-5,TGTGCCAGCAGCTTAGGAACCACGGGGGAGACCCAGTACTTC,CASSLGTTGETQYF
-,TRBD1,TRBV7-2,TRBJ2-3,TGTGCCAGCAGCTTCAGGGGGACAGATACGCAGTATTTT,CASSFRGTDTQYF
once,-,TRBV2,TRBJ2-1,TGTGCCAGCAGTGAACTCCGGGAGTTTTCCTACAATGAGCAGTTCTTC,CASSELREFSYNEQFF
-,-,TRBV28,TRBJ1-2,TGTGCCAGTGATCTTGGGCAGCAGCGGGGCTACACCTTC,CASDLGQQRGYTF
-,-,TRBV27,TRBJ1-1,TGTGCCAGCAGTCGCCGGGAGGGTATCACTGAAGCTTTCTTT,CASSRREGITEAFF
-,TRBD1,TRBV29-1,TRBJ2-3,TGCAGCGCTCGGACAGGTTTCACAGATACGCAGTATTTT,CSARTGFTDTQYF
-,TRBD2,TRBV15,TRBJ2-1,TGTGCCACCAGCAGGGAACTAGCGGGGGTTGCCTACAATGAGCAGTTCTTC,CATSRELAGVAYNEQFF
-,TRBD1,TRBV7-9,TRBJ2-1,TGTGCCAGCAGCAGTAGGACAGGGGGCGGGTACAATGAGCAGTTCTTC,CASSSRTGGGYNEQFF
-,TRBD2,TRBV27,TRBJ2-3,TGTGCCAGCAGTTCGACGCCGGGACTACAAACGCAGTATTTT,CASSSTPGLQTQYF
-,TRBD2,TRBV30,TRBJ2-1,TGTGCCTGGAGTGCACCAGGCGGGAGCGGTGCGGATGAGCAGTTCTTC,CAWSAPGGSGADEQFF
-,TRBD1,TRBV5-1,TRBJ2-5,TGCGCCAGCAGCTGGGGACAGGGACAAGAGACCCAGTACTTC,CASSWGQGQETQYF
-,TRBD1,TRBV6-1,TRBJ1-1,TGTGCCAGCAGTGACGGGACAGGGTCAATGAACACTGAAGCTTTCTTT,CASSDGTGSMNTEAFF
-,-,TRBV5-8,TRBJ2-5,TGTGCCAGCAGCAGACAGGGATCACGGGGGGGCCCAGAGACCCAGTACTTC,CASSRQGSRGGPETQYF
few,TRBD1,TRBV4-2,TRBJ1-4,TGTGCCAGCAGCCTCGTTACAGGGGGAACTAATGAAAAACTGTTTTTT,CASSLVTGGTNEKLFF
few,-,TRBV2,TRBJ2-1,TGTGCCAGCAGTGTCAGGAGGAGCTCCTACAATGAGCAGTTCTTC,CASSVRRSSYNEQFF
-,-,TRBV6-6,TRBJ1-1,TGTGCCAGCAGTTACTGGAGAACGGGGGACGGCACTGAAGCTTTCTTT,CASSYWRTGDGTEAFF
few,TRBD2,TRBV6-4,TRBJ2-3,TGTGCCAGCAGTGATAGCGGGGGGTCGACAGATACGCAGTATTTT,CASSDSGGSTDTQYF
few,-,TRBV18,TRBJ2-7,TGTGCCAGCTCACCCGGGACTGTATTGTACGAGCAGTACTTC,CASSPGTVLYEQYF